A single sample is the source of the 5 T cell receptor beta chains below, sequenced in a study of T cell changes during pregnancy in multiple sclerosis. Sequenced by immunoSEQ multiplex PCR; TCRdb stores in-frame clones only, minus some. The repertoire includes under 65,000 clones, about 94% of them detected once, and less than 3% sits in the top ten. The sequences come from CD8+ T cells from peripheral blood mononuclear cells, collected after pregnancy. The receptor source for this set is a female donor with multiple sclerosis, enrolled in a pregnancy study.

As to this clone: This same CDR3 is encoded by further DNA sequences in the sample. The chain has TRBV7-9 and TRBJ2-7, with D tentatively TRBD1 (6 bases). CDR1 and CDR2 (germline): SEHNR, FQNEAQ (reference sequence). Trimming removed 3 bases from V and 3 bases from J, with 6 bases in between. This CDR3 has 12 residues. In nucleotides, the CDR3 is TGTGCCAGCAGCTTCAGGGGCTACGAGCAGTACTTC. It codes for CASSFRGYEQYF.

V is TRBV7-9 and J is TRBJ1-1; 8 nucleotides line up with TRBD1. The CDR3 contains 14 residues. After removal of 7 bases from V and 4 bases from J, the junction contained 8 bases not matched to a gene. Germline V gene lookup returns CDR1 SEHNR and CDR2 FQNEAQ (reference sequence). CDR3 sequence: CASTPSGGSTEAFF. The CDR3 bases are TGTGCCAGCACCCCCTCAGGGGGCAGCACTGAAGCTTTCTTT.

This clone was seen only a few times. This chain joins TRBV2 and TRBJ1-5; possibly TRBD1 for D (5 bases). Germline V gene lookup returns CDR1 SNHLY and CDR2 FYNNEI. The CDR3 sequence is 14 residues long. Trimming left V 3 bases short and J 7 bases short, with 13 bases between. The CDR3 region is CASSDGRGGQPQHF. CDR3 nucleotide sequence: TGTGCCAGCAGTGATGGGCGGGGCGGCCAGCCCCAGCATTTT.

The J gene is TRBJ2-7, the V gene TRBV28, with 9 bases matching TRBD2. The CDR3 covers 16 residues. Germline V gene data show CDR1 as MDHEN and CDR2 as SYDVKM. V shed 6 bases, J shed 2 bases, and the junction held 11 bases outside the gene matches. In DNA form, the CDR3 reads TGTGCCAGCAGCCCCTCGGCAGCGGGAGGCCCCTACGAGCAGTACTTC. Its protein product is CASSPSAAGGPYEQYF.

V and J are TRBV5-6 and TRBJ2-7; 8 nucleotides agree with TRBD1. The CDR3 is 15 residues long. The germline V gene encodes CDR1 SGHDT and CDR2 YYEEEE. Trimming removed 3 bases from V and 2 bases from J; junction bases left unmatched: 7. CDR3 in amino acids: CASSSPGTGPYEQYF. The CDR3 coding sequence is TGTGCCAGCAGCTCTCCCGGGACAGGCCCCTACGAGCAGTACTTC.